What follows are 30 T cell receptor beta chains derived from one specimen sequenced in a study of regulatory T cells in long-lasting Graves disease. CDR3-region Arm-PCR and iRepertoire HTBI primers produced the TCR beta libraries. Using its own MiXCR run on the multiplex PCR reads, TCRdb lists one record per CDR3 protein. The table lists approximately 690,000 distinct CDR3 sequences, around 30% of them singletons. Time point here: persistent/refractory GD, antithyroid drugs over 5 years with positive TRAb. TCR sequences were obtained from RNA taken from PBMCs. This sample comprised peripheral blood mononuclear cells (PBMCs), obtained when the disease was refractory, from a patient treated with antithyroid drugs. The receptors were sampled from a female donor with Graves disease.

The chain links TRBV12-3 or TRBV12-4 to TRBJ2-1; TRBD2 matches at 7 bases. The ends lost 4 bases at V and 4 bases at J; junction bases unmatched: 4. This CDR3 spans 14 amino acids. For the CDR3, the DNA is TGTGCCAGCAGTTCTAGCGGCGGTTACAATGAGCAGTTCTTC. Translation gives CASSSSGGYNEQFF.

The chain has TRBV3-1 and TRBJ1-2; D is possibly TRBD1 (5 bases). The CDR3 spans 14 residues. Germline V CDR1 and CDR2: LGHDT, YNNKEL (reference sequence). Deletions cut 1 base from V and 8 bases from J, with 14 bases between. As DNA, the CDR3 is TGTGCCAGCAGCCAAGGGGAAGGGGATCGGGGCTACACCTTC. Its protein is CASSQGEGDRGYTF. Combining the CDR3 with reference TRBV3-1 and TRBJ1-2 gives the whole variable domain DTAVSQTPKYLVTQMGNDKSIKCEQNLGHDTMYWYKQDSKKFLKIMFSYNNKELIINETVPNRFSPKSPDKAHLNLHINSLELGDSAVYFCASSQGEGDRGYTFGSGTRLTVV.

This clonotype was found a few times. The chain couples TRBV6-5 to TRBJ1-1; TRBD1 is a possible D gene (5 bases). Germline-derived CDR1 and CDR2 are MNHEY and SVGAGI. The V gene lost 2 bases and the J gene lost 4 bases, with 20 bases spanning the gap. The CDR3 totals 17 residues. In nucleotides, the CDR3 is TGTGCCAGCAGTTACAACAGACAGAGTAGGCATGGCACTGAAGCTTTCTTT. Amino acids: CASSYNRQSRHGTEAFF.

This chain connects TRBV20-1 to TRBJ2-5; D unclear. Germline-derived CDR1 and CDR2 are DFQATT and SNEGSKA (reference sequence). There are 13 residues in the CDR3. V was clipped by 5 bases and J by 2 bases, with 12 bases between them. Written as DNA, the CDR3 is TGCAGTGCTGGGAAAGGGCGGCAAGAGACCCAGTACTTC. It is translated as CSAGKGRQETQYF.

This clonotype was counted ten times or more. The chain carries TRBV6-1 and TRBJ1-1; unclear D gene. V dropped 7 bases and J dropped 1 base, with 10 bases sitting between them. CDR3 length: 13 residues. Germline CDR1 reads MNHNS; CDR2 reads SASEGT. This CDR3 reads CASIGRENTEAFF. The CDR3 DNA follows: TGTGCCAGCATAGGGCGTGAGAACACTGAAGCTTTCTTT.

V and J are TRBV6-2 or TRBV6-3 and TRBJ2-7; 7 bases map to TRBD1. V was pared by 0 bases and J by 2 bases, with 1 base of the junction left unmatched. CDR1 MNHEY and CDR2 SVGEGT come from the germline V gene. CDR3 size: 14 residues. The CDR3 sequence: CASSYSDRTYEQYF. The DNA for the CDR3 is TGTGCCAGCAGTTACTCGGACAGGACCTACGAGCAGTACTTC.

The sample holds a few counts of this clonotype. V gene TRBV4-1 combines with J gene TRBJ1-1; perhaps TRBD1 as D (5 bases). Germline V gene sequence: CDR1 MGHRA, CDR2 YSYEKL. Trimming cost V 3 bases and J 6 bases, with 8 bases left between them. The CDR3 totals 12 residues. CDR3 sequence: CASSQGDSEAFF. The CDR3 bases are TGCGCCAGCAGCCAGGGGGATTCTGAAGCTTTCTTT.

The rearrangement uses TRBV5-6 and TRBJ2-5, with D maybe TRBD2 (6 bases). Per germline, CDR1 SGHDT and CDR2 YYEEEE. CDR3 length: 15 amino acids. With 4 bases removed from V and 1 base from J, the gap between germline ends came to 14 bases. The CDR3 nucleotides are TGTGCCAGCAGCGCGGGATTAAGGCTCCAAGAGACCCAGTACTTC. Translated: CASSAGLRLQETQYF.

The chain recombines TRBV15 with TRBJ1-3; the D gene is possibly TRBD1 (5 bases). CDR3 length equals 20 residues. With 0 bases removed from V and 1 base from J, the gap between germline ends came to 22 bases. Germline V gives CDR1 LNHNV, CDR2 YYDKDF (reference sequence). The CDR3, as DNA: TGTGCCACCAGCAGAGATTTTATCGTCGACAGCCGAACTTCTGGAAACACCATATATTTT. This sequence encodes CATSRDFIVDSRTSGNTIYF.

The genes are TRBV12-3 or TRBV12-4 and TRBJ1-2, with D possibly TRBD1 on 6 matching bases. The CDR3 consists of 15 residues. Trimming stripped 6 bases from V and 7 bases from J, with 21 bases between. The CDR3 nucleotides are TGTGCCAGCAGATTCCGGGATCAGGGGTTCGGTGGCTACACCTTC. This encodes CASRFRDQGFGGYTF.

The CDR3 bases are TGTGCTAGTGGTTTGGTACTTAGCGGGGGCCCCGGGGAGCTGTTTTTT. Residues: CASGLVLSGGPGELFF. The rearrangement joins TRBV12-5 to TRBJ2-2, with 9 bases aligning to TRBD2. Trimming took 0 bases from V and 6 from J; bases not matched to a gene: 5. Germline CDR1 reads LGHNT; CDR2 reads FRNRAP. The CDR3 covers 16 residues.

The chain links TRBV29-1 to TRBJ1-2; D uncertain. V was shortened by 0 bases and J by 4 bases, with 6 bases between the two germline ends. Germline V CDR1 and CDR2: SQVTM, ANQGSEA. This CDR3 has 12 residues. CDR3 nucleotide sequence: TGCAGCGTTGAAGATGTGGGCTATGGCTACACCTTC. Its protein product is CSVEDVGYGYTF.

The V gene is TRBV7-9, the J gene TRBJ2-3; 8 positions agree with TRBD1. The germline V gene encodes CDR1 SEHNR and CDR2 FQNEAQ (reference sequence). J gave up 1 base and V 6 bases, and 12 bases lay outside the gene matches. This CDR3 region has 17 residues. This chain's CDR3 is CASRPRDGQGGTDTQYF. The CDR3 DNA sequence: TGTGCCAGCAGACCCCGTGATGGACAGGGAGGCACAGATACGCAGTATTTT.

In regard to this clonotype: The junction departs from the called germline gene at one end, perhaps through a read error. This chain connects TRBV20-1 to TRBJ2-2; TRBD2 agrees at 9 bases. Germline V gives CDR1 DFQATT, CDR2 SNEGSKA (reference sequence). This CDR3 has 12 amino acids. CDR3 in DNA: TGCGGGGGCGGGAGGGACACCGGGAAGCTGTTTTTT. Translated: CGGGRDTGKLFF.

V and J are TRBV6-1 and TRBJ2-1; 16 bases are a match to TRBD2. CDR1 and CDR2 (germline): MNHNS, SASEGT. The CDR3 extends over 19 amino acids. Trimming took 3 bases from V and 0 from J; bases not matched to a gene: 5. CDR3 DNA: TGTGCCAGCAGTGACCCCGGGACTAGCGGGAGGGACTCCTACAATGAGCAGTTCTTC. This encodes CASSDPGTSGRDSYNEQFF.

This clonotype was detected once. The chain has TRBV19 and TRBJ1-1; D ambiguous. Germline V gene lookup returns CDR1 LNHDA and CDR2 SQIVND (reference sequence). The CDR3 length is 13 residues. V gave up 3 bases and J gave up 3 bases, with 8 bases separating them. CDR3 amino acids: CASSISRDTEAFF. The CDR3 bases are TGTGCCAGTAGTATCTCTCGGGACACTGAAGCTTTCTTT.

This clonotype has a count of ten or more. This chain connects TRBV11-2 to TRBJ2-7; 13 positions agree with TRBD2. Germline V CDR1 and CDR2: SGHAT, FQNNGV. V was pared by 6 bases and J by 4 bases, with 12 bases of the junction left unmatched. The CDR3 totals 17 residues. The DNA for the CDR3 is TGTGCCAGCAGTCCGTATCCAGGGACTAGCGGGAAGTACGAGCAGTACTTC. Amino acid sequence: CASSPYPGTSGKYEQYF.

The chain couples TRBV12-3 or TRBV12-4 to TRBJ2-7, with D tentatively TRBD2 (6 bases). CDR3 length: 14 residues. V shed 5 bases and J shed 0 bases, with 11 bases lying between them. The CDR3 is CASSTGLCSYEQYF. The CDR3 coding sequence is TGTGCCAGCAGTACGGGACTGTGCTCCTACGAGCAGTACTTC.

This clonotype was detected ten times or more. The DNA of the CDR3 is TGTGCCAGCACAACCCATAGCTCCTACGAGCAGTACTTC. Amino acids: CASTTHSSYEQYF. The chain employs TRBV6-1 and TRBJ2-7; D call uncertain. The CDR3 has 13 residues. V was clipped by 7 bases and J by 0 bases, with 10 bases between them. Germline CDR1 reads MNHNS; CDR2 reads SASEGT.

This clonotype was detected many times. CDR3 DNA sequence: TGTGCCAGCAGCTTAGCCGGAACAGGGTCCCCCTACGAGCAGTACTTC. Protein: CASSLAGTGSPYEQYF. J is TRBJ2-7 and V is TRBV7-9; D possibly corresponds to TRBD1 (6 bases). Trimming took 0 bases from V and 2 from J, leaving 14 bases between them. Per germline, CDR1 SEHNR and CDR2 FQNEAQ (reference sequence). The CDR3 loop spans 16 amino acids.

As regards this clonotype: The junction departs from germline at one end; a sequencing error may be responsible. The CDR3 spells CNARDYTSGSWETQYF. The CDR3 region has the DNA TGCAATGCTAGAGATTATACTAGCGGGAGTTGGGAGACCCAGTACTTC. The V gene is TRBV20-1, the J gene TRBJ2-5; 11 bases align to TRBD2. The germline gives CDR1 DFQATT, CDR2 SNEGSKA (reference sequence). The CDR3 has 16 residues.

The V gene is TRBV7-9, the J gene TRBJ1-2; D ambiguous. The V and J ends lost 3 bases and 1 base respectively, with 9 bases between them. Germline V lookup: CDR1 SEHNR, CDR2 FQNEAQ (reference sequence). The CDR3 length is 14 residues. The CDR3: CASSFVGNNYGYTF. The DNA for the CDR3 is TGTGCCAGCAGCTTCGTAGGTAATAACTATGGCTACACCTTC.

The rearrangement uses TRBV24-1 and TRBJ2-1; TRBD2 matches 9 bases. The CDR3 has 13 amino acids. From germline, CDR1 is KGHDR and CDR2 SFDVKD. The J segment lost 9 bases and the V segment lost 7 bases, leaving 6 bases of the junction unmatched. CDR3 amino acids: CATRAGTSSEQFF. The CDR3 DNA reads as TGTGCCACCAGAGCCGGGACTAGCAGTGAGCAGTTCTTC.

The chain recombines TRBV6-1 with TRBJ1-2; 7 nucleotides line up with TRBD1. Trimming removed 2 bases from V and 7 bases from J; junction bases left unmatched: 4. CDR1 is MNHNS, CDR2 SASEGT, per germline. The CDR3 extends over 13 amino acids. CDR3 DNA: TGTGCCAGCAGTGAAAGGACAGGCCCTGGCTACACCTTC. Protein: CASSERTGPGYTF.

This clonotype appeared a few times. This sequence joins TRBV28 and TRBJ1-5, with 7 bases lining up with TRBD1. The length of the CDR3 is 16 residues. Germline V CDR1 and CDR2: MDHEN, SYDVKM. The J segment lost 2 bases and the V segment lost 6 bases, leaving 10 bases of the junction unmatched. The CDR3 here is CASSLGGMNGNQPQHF. The CDR3 DNA follows: TGTGCCAGCAGCTTAGGGGGCATGAACGGCAATCAGCCCCAGCATTTT. Combining the CDR3 with reference TRBV28 and TRBJ1-5 gives the whole variable domain DVKVTQSSRYLVKRTGEKVFLECVQDMDHENMFWYRQDPGLGLRLIYFSYDVKMKEKGDIPEGYSVSREKKERFSLILESASTNQTSMYLCASSLGGMNGNQPQHFGDGTRLSIL.

With regard to this clonotype: Compared with germline, one end of the junction differs, possibly owing to a read error. The chain joins TRBV6-5 to TRBJ1-5, with D perhaps TRBD1 (6 bases). CDR3 length: 15 amino acids. Germline loops: CDR1 MNHEY, CDR2 SVGAGI. The CDR3: CAGSSRGYSNQPQHF. The CDR3 nucleotides read TGTGCCGGCAGTTCGAGGGGGTATAGCAATCAGCCCCAGCATTTT.

The genes are TRBV12-3 or TRBV12-4 and TRBJ1-3, with a weak D call TRBD1 (5 bases). The V and J ends lost 0 bases and 4 bases respectively, with 10 bases between them. This CDR3 region has 15 residues. The CDR3 DNA is TGTGCCAGCAGTTTAGCGCAGGGATCCGGAAACACCATATATTTT. Protein product: CASSLAQGSGNTIYF.

The CDR3 DNA is TGTGCCAACGGAGACAAGCCCTATGGCTACACCTTC. Translating gives CANGDKPYGYTF. This chain joins TRBV7-9 and TRBJ1-2; no firm D call. The CDR3 covers 12 residues. Per germline, CDR1 SEHNR and CDR2 FQNEAQ (reference sequence). The V end was cut by 10 bases, the J end by 4 bases, with 13 bases between. The full variable domain, completed using reference TRBV7-9 and TRBJ1-2, is DTGVSQNPRHKITKRGQNVTFRCDPISEHNRLYWYRQTLGQGPEFLTYFQNEAQLEKSRLLSDRFSAERPKGSFSTLEIQRTEQGDSAMYLCANGDKPYGYTFGSGTRLTVV.

This clonotype occurred many times. The V and J genes are TRBV3-1 and TRBJ2-5, with 7 bases identical to TRBD1. After removal of 8 bases from V and 5 bases from J, the junction contained 8 bases not matched to a gene. Germline CDR1 is LGHDT and CDR2 is YNNKEL (reference sequence). CDR3 length equals 13 residues. The CDR3 spells CASDTTGAETQYF. For the CDR3, the DNA is TGTGCCAGCGATACTACAGGGGCGGAGACCCAGTACTTC.

This clonotype was recorded at least ten times. The chain recombines TRBV5-5 with TRBJ1-4; no definite D call. The CDR3 spans 12 residues. Per the germline V gene, CDR1 is SGHKS and CDR2 is YYEKEE (reference sequence). V shed 7 bases and J shed 9 bases, with 13 bases lying between them. The CDR3 reads CASLRVGQKLFF. The CDR3, as DNA: TGTGCCAGCTTGCGTGTAGGGCAAAAACTGTTTTTT. Supplemented by reference TRBV5-5 and TRBJ1-4, the full variable domain reads DAGVTQSPTHLIKTRGQQVTLRCSPISGHKSVSWYQQVLGQGPQFIFQYYEKEERGRGNFPDRFSARQFPNYSSELNVNALLLGDSALYLCASLRVGQKLFFGSGTQLSVL.